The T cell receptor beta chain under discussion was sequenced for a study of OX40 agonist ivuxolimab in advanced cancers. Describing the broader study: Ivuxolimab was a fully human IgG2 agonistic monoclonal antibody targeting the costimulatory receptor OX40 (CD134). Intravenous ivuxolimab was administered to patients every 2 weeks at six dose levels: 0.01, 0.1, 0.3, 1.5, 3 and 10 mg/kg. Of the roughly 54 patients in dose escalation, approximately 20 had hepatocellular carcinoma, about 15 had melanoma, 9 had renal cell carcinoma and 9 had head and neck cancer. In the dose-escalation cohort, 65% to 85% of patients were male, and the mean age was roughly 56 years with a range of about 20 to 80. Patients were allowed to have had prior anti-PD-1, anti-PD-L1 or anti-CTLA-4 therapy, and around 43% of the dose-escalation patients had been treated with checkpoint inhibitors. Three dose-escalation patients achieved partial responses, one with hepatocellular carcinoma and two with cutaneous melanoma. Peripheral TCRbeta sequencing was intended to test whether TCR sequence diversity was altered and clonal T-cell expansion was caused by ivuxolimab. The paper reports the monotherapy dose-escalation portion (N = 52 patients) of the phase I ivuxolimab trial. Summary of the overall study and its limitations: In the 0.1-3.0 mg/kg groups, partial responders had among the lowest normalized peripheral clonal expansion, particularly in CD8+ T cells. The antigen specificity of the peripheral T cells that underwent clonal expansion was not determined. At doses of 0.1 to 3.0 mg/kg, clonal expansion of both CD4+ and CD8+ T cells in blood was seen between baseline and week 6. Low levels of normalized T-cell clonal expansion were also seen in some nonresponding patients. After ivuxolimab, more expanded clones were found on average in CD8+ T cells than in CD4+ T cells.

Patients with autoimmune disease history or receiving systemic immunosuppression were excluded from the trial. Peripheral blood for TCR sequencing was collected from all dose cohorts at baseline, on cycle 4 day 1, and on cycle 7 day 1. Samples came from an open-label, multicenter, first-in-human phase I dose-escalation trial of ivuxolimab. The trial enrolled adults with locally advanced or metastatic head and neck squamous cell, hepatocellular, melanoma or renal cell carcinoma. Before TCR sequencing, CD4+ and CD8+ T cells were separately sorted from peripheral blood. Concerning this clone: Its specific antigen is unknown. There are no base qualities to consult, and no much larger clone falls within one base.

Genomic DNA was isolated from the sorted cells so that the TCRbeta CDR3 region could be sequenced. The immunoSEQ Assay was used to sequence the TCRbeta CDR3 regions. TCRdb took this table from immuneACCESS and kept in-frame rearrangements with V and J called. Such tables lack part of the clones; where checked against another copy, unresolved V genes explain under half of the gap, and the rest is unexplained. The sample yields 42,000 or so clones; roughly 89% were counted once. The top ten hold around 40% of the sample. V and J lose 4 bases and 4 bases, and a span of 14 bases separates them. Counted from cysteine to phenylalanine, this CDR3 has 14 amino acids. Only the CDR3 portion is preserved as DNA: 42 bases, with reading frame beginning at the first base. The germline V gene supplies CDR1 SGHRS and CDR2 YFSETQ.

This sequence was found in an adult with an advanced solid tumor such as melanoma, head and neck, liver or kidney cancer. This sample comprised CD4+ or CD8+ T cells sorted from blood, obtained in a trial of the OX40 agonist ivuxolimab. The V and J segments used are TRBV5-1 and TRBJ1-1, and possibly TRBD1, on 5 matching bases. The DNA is TGCGCCAGCAGCGCGGACACAAGAGGCACTGAAGCTTTCTTT. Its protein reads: CASSADTRGTEAFF.